This TCR beta chain is from a study of T-cell memory formation after mild COVID-19 (dated by TCRdb to the early 2020s). With regard to the full study: TCR sequence clusters from the two donors were largely donor specific. In two donors, T-cell clones that expanded and contracted after mild COVID-19 were tracked by sequencing TCRalpha and TCRbeta repertoires over time. Two young, previously healthy adult volunteers, one female and one male, were included in the cohort.

The CDR3 goes from the cysteine to the phenylalanine over 15 residues. The entry retains the CDR3 DNA only, 45 bases that are in frame from base 1. The germline V gene encodes CDR1 SGHVT and CDR2 SQSDAQ. At the junction V is shortened by 5 bases and J by 6 bases; bases outside the gene matches: 9. This sample was sequenced with an Illumina NovaSeq 6000. Using 5'RACE with constant-segment primers, TCRalpha and TCRbeta cDNA libraries were constructed, with sample barcodes and unique molecular identifiers added in the process. RNA was extracted from every sample with Trizol reagent. Library amplification was performed in two PCR steps, and a second sample barcode and Illumina TruSeq adapters were introduced in the second step. The libraries were sequenced on an Illumina NovaSeq using 2 x 150 bp paired-end reads. The authors processed their data as follows. The reads were demultiplexed and collapsed into UMI-guided consensus sequences using migec v1.2.7. With mixcr v2.1.11, UMI consensuses were aligned to TRA and TRB V and J templates and assembled into clonotypes. A clonotype was counted as expanded or contracted only when both edgeR and NoisET called the clonotype significant, with the noise models trained on biological replicates. For edgeR calls, a false discovery rate-adjusted p below 0.01 and a log2 fold-change threshold of 1 were applied. As an exploratory analysis of dynamics, max-normalized trajectories of the 1000 most abundant clonotypes were examined with PCA combined with hierarchical clustering. Separately sequenced CD4+ and CD8+ repertoires were used to assign the CD4 or CD8 phenotype of responding clones. The raw public reads went through TCRdb reprocessing: fastp at Q25, MiXCR clone calling, in-frame beta chains kept. Each entry merges the rows of one CDR3 protein and shows their most common DNA and genes. V and J calls and clone size were set by TCRdb, not the authors. The sample includes about 340,000 distinct CDR3 sequences, with about an eighth observed a single time. The ten largest clones take up roughly 23% of the sample.

This clonotype was seen just once. Its cognate antigen has yet to be identified. There are no base qualities to consult, and no much larger clone falls within one base. Evidence from a single read is weak. PBMCs were isolated by Ficoll-Paque density gradient centrifugation. Study-level results and caveats: Some responding clones were detected in pre-infection memory, which suggested that pre-existing cross-reactive memory T cells had joined the SARS-CoV-2 response. The study covered only a couple of mild cases, and larger cohorts including severe cases with pre-infection samples were considered necessary. Clones that contracted from day 15 to 85 showed balanced CD4/CD8 phenotypes, whereas a second wave of clones that expanded from day 15 to 37 leaned towards CD4+. Contracting CD4+ clones were located mainly in the CM and EM memory subsets, whereas CD8+ clones were found to be enriched in EMRA. Whether the second-wave clones peaking on day 37 were SARS-CoV-2 specific was not confirmed.

This TCR came from a man younger than 35 who had mild COVID-19 (a few samples of this study predate the infection). The sample titles of this study are shuffled in the database, so cell type and time point are left out; the donor was told from shared clones. Sequences were obtained from PBMCs or a T cell subset sorted from them (not recorded which). The chain is made from TRBV7-4 and TRBJ1-5, with 8 junctional bases fitting TRBD1. In nucleotides, the sequence is TGTGCCAGCAGCAACCGGGACAGGTTAGGTCAGCCCCAGCATTTT. Protein translation: CASSNRDRLGQPQHF.